The subject of this entry is one TCR beta chain. RNA transcripts provided the source from which TCR beta CDR3 regions were amplified. The HTBI set primed first-round TCR CDR3 RT-PCR. A single record per CDR3 protein comes from TCRdb applying MiXCR to the multiplex PCR reads. The data show roughly 500,000 distinct CDR3 sequences, with around 13% seen just once and 5.5% to 7.5% held by the top ten. The data stem from a study of T cells in Graves' hyperthyroidism and ophthalmopathy. This CDR3 is 14 amino acids long. V trimming: 5 bases; J trimming: 9 bases; junction bases outside the gene matches: 6. The source of this sequence is a woman in her twenties or thirties with Graves' hyperthyroidism that later progressed to Graves' ophthalmopathy. The chain links TRBV12-3 or TRBV12-4 to TRBJ1-5; 11 nucleotides match TRBD1. The source material was blood. CDR3 residues: CASSPGQGEWPQHF. Here the CDR3 DNA reads TGTGCCAGCAGTCCGGGACAGGGGGAATGGCCCCAGCATTTT.